Below, 5 T cell receptor beta chains from the same sample are listed, as sequenced in a study of cytomegalovirus exposure and HLA in healthy donors. PCR primers comprised 60 Vbeta and 13 Jbeta primers. Sequencing was performed with immunoSEQ multiplex PCR; in TCRdb, only in-frame clones are kept and a portion is missing. Of 90,000 to 140,000 clones listed, around 70% were seen once; the top ten hold under 1.5%. Sample: PBMCs. These receptors were collected from a man between 40 and 49 years old in good health and CMV-seronegative.

The rearrangement uses TRBV28 and TRBJ2-4; weak D call: TRBD1 (6 bases). Trimming left V 3 bases short and J 0 bases short, with 12 bases between. The CDR3 contains 16 residues. Germline values: CDR1 MDHEN, CDR2 SYDVKM. CDR3 amino acids: CASSFEGTLAKNIQYF. Here the CDR3 DNA reads TGTGCCAGCAGTTTCGAGGGGACACTAGCCAAAAACATTCAGTACTTC.

The gene calls are TRBV7-9 and TRBJ2-1; D perhaps matches TRBD2 (6 bases). Trimming cost V 1 base and J 4 bases, with 11 bases left between them. Germline CDR1 SEHNR, CDR2 FQNEAQ (reference sequence). The CDR3 contains 15 residues. This CDR3 reads CASSLGGIGYNEQFF. CDR3 DNA: TGTGCCAGCAGCTTAGGCGGGATCGGGTACAATGAGCAGTTCTTC.

This clone was seen only a few times. The chain links TRBV5-4 to TRBJ2-7; 7 nucleotides align to TRBD2. V lost 2 bases to trimming and J lost 6 bases; unmatched junction nucleotides: 5. The CDR3 sequence is 13 residues long. CDR1 is SGHNT, CDR2 YYREEE, per germline (reference sequence). DNA for the CDR3: TGTGCCAGCAGCTTAGCGGGATCTGTCGAGCAGTACTTC. Its translation is CASSLAGSVEQYF.

In this sample, this clone turned up a few times. The chain uses TRBV6-5 and TRBJ2-5; D not resolved. CDR1 is MNHEY and CDR2 is SVGAGI in the germline V gene. The CDR3 is 13 residues long. In nucleotides, the CDR3 is TGTTCTACGTGGCGTATGGGCTTAGAGACCCAGTACTTC. This gives the protein CSTWRMGLETQYF.

This chain connects TRBV5-6 to TRBJ2-5; a weak D match, TRBD1 (6 bases). The better agreement between TRBJ2-7 and the DNA end casts doubt on the J call. Germline V gene data show CDR1 as SGHDT and CDR2 as YYEEEE. The CDR3 consists of 19 residues. CDR3 sequence (DNA): TGTGCCAGCAGCTTGGAGGGCTACGGGACACCCCATCCAACCTACGAGCAGTACTTC. The encoded protein is CASSLEGYGTPHPTYEQYF.